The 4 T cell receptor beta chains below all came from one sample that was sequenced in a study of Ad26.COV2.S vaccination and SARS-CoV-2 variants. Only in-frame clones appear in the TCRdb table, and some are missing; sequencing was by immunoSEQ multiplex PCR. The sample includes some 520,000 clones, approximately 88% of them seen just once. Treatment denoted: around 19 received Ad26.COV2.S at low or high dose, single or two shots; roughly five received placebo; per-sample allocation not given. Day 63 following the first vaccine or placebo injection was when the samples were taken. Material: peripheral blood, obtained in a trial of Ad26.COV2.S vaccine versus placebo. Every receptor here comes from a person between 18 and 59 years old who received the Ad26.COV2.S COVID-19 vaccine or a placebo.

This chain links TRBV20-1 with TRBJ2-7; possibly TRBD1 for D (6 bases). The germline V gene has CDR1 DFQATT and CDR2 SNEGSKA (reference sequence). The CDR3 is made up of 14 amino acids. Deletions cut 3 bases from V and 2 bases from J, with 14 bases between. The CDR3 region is CSASLDSPTYEQYF. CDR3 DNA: TGCAGTGCTAGTTTGGACAGCCCTACCTACGAGCAGTACTTC.

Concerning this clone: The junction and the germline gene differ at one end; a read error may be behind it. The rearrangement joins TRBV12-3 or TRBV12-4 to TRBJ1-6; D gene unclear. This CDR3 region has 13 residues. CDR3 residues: CASTLRGNSPLHF. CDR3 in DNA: TGTGCCAGCACTTTACGGGGTAATTCACCCCTCCACTTT.

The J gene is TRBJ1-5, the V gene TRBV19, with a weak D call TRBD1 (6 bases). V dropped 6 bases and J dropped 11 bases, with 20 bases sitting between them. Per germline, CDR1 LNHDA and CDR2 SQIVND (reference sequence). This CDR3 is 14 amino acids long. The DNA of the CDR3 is TGTGCCAGTAGCGAACAAAGGGGGGGCAGGGCCCAGCATTTT. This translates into CASSEQRGGRAQHF.

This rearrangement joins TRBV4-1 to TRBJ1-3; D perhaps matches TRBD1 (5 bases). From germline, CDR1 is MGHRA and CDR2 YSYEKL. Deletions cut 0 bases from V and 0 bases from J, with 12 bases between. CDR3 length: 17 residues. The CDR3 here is CASSQESGPISGNTIYF. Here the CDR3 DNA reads TGCGCCAGCAGCCAAGAATCGGGACCCATCTCTGGAAACACCATATATTTT.